This T cell receptor (beta chain) was identified in a study of blood T cells in healthy people across ages. Findings of the study overall: A strong correlation between TCR beta diversity and naive T cell percentage was seen.

With respect to this clonotype: What it binds is not known.

It was with a sample-barcoded 5' primer and a J-beta primer mix that a second PCR of roughly 7 to 12 cycles was run. Each CDR3 protein is one row after TCRdb ran MiXCR on the 5' RACE reads. This table holds 890,000 or so distinct CDR3 sequences, 55% to 65% found once. This CDR3 has 13 residues. Looked up from germline, CDR1 is SGHTA and CDR2 is FQGTGA. Healthy individuals of Caucasian origin from Russia, aged about 6 to 100, served as donors. Every donor provided roughly 10 milliliters of peripheral blood. This TCR was sampled from a man between 25 and 39 years old in good health. The V and J genes are TRBV7-3 and TRBJ2-5, with D possibly matching TRBD1 (5 bases). The J call is doubtful: the DNA matches TRBJ2-7 better. The sequencing sample was made of blood. The CDR3 DNA reads TGTGCCAGCAGCCTCACAGGACACCACGAGCAGTACTTC. Encoded protein: CASSLTGHHEQYF.